A single sample is the source of the 15 T cell receptor beta chains below, sequenced in a study of blood T cell repertoires in COVID-19. Repertoires were generated with immunoSEQ multiplex PCR, while TCRdb's copy carries only in-frame clones and drops some. The sample carries over 90,000 clones, approximately 84% recorded once. Sequenced input: peripheral blood. These receptors were obtained from a man aged 40-49 years with active or convalescent COVID-19.

The gene calls are TRBV6-5 and TRBJ1-2; a possible D gene is TRBD1 (6 bases). Looked up from germline, CDR1 is MNHEY and CDR2 is SVGAGI. The CDR3 is 10 residues long. Between the trimmed V and J ends, which lost 11 bases and 5 bases, there was a span of 9 bases. The CDR3 loop reads CACGQYGYTF. DNA of the CDR3: TGTGCCTGTGGACAGTATGGCTACACCTTC.

The J gene is TRBJ1-5, the V gene TRBV30; D ambiguous. This CDR3 is built from 15 residues. Germline loops: CDR1 GTSNPN, CDR2 SVGIG (reference sequence). The ends were cut back, 0 bases at V and 1 base at J, with 10 bases in the middle. In DNA form, the CDR3 reads TGTGCCTGGAGTGTTAAGGGAGGGAGCAATCAGCCCCAGCATTTT. Its protein product is CAWSVKGGSNQPQHF.

V and J are TRBV7-9 and TRBJ1-1; D not resolved. Looked up from germline, CDR1 is SEHNR and CDR2 is FQNEAQ (reference sequence). V was trimmed by 1 base and J by 1 base, leaving 7 bases between them. This CDR3 has 14 amino acids. The CDR3 sequence is CASSLVPENTEAFF. The CDR3 nucleotides read TGTGCCAGCAGCTTAGTACCAGAGAACACTGAAGCTTTCTTT.

This clone was counted a few times. This chain links TRBV5-4 with TRBJ1-4; unclear D gene. The CDR3 has 12 residues. CDR1 is SGHNT and CDR2 is YYREEE in the germline V gene (reference sequence). V lost 6 bases to trimming and J lost 7 bases, with 10 bases between them. CDR3 nucleotides: TGTGCCAGCACCCACGAGGGTGAAAAACTGTTTTTT. Its protein is CASTHEGEKLFF.

The genes are TRBV27 and TRBJ1-5; D is perhaps TRBD1 (6 bases). Germline-derived CDR1 and CDR2 are MNHEY and SMNVEV (reference sequence). Trimming shortened V by 8 bases and J by 0 bases, and 14 bases separated the two germline ends. CDR3 length: 15 residues. This CDR3 is CASCQGFSSNQPQHF. CDR3 bases: TGTGCCAGCTGTCAGGGGTTTTCTAGCAATCAGCCCCAGCATTTT.

The rearrangement joins TRBV12-3 or TRBV12-4 to TRBJ1-5, with TRBD1 as a possible D gene (5 bases). This CDR3 spans 13 amino acids. V was trimmed by 6 bases and J by 2 bases, leaving 8 bases between them. The CDR3 spells CASRDTGNQPQHF. The DNA for the CDR3 is TGTGCCAGCAGGGACACTGGCAATCAGCCCCAGCATTTT.

V is TRBV5-1 and J is TRBJ2-2, with TRBD1 as a possible D gene (5 bases). The CDR3 loop spans 15 amino acids. Germline values: CDR1 SGHRS, CDR2 YFSETQ. Trimming took off 2 bases at V and 5 bases at J, with 13 bases between the two ends. CDR3 protein: CASSFLEGATGELFF. CDR3 sequence (DNA): TGCGCCAGCAGCTTCCTCGAAGGGGCGACCGGGGAGCTGTTTTTT.

The chain carries TRBV28 and TRBJ2-7; 7 bases align to TRBD1. The V gene end was trimmed by 6 bases and the J gene end by 3 bases; junction bases not matched to a gene: 11. The CDR3 spans 15 residues. In germline, CDR1 is MDHEN, CDR2 SYDVKM. The CDR3: CASSPPMTGNYEQYF. Here the CDR3 DNA reads TGTGCCAGCAGCCCCCCCATGACAGGGAACTACGAGCAGTACTTC. Combining the CDR3 with reference TRBV28 and TRBJ2-7 gives the whole variable domain DVKVTQSSRYLVKRTGEKVFLECVQDMDHENMFWYRQDPGLGLRLIYFSYDVKMKEKGDIPEGYSVSREKKERFSLILESASTNQTSMYLCASSPPMTGNYEQYFGPGTRLTVT.

The chain recombines TRBV10-3 with TRBJ2-5, with 8 bases identical to TRBD1. J gave up 5 bases and V 3 bases, and 8 bases lay outside the gene matches. The CDR3 consists of 15 residues. Germline loops: CDR1 ENHRY, CDR2 SYGVKD. CDR3 sequence (DNA): TGTGCCATCAGTGAAACTCAGGGGGCGAGTGAGACCCAGTACTTC. Amino acid sequence: CAISETQGASETQYF.

This rearrangement joins TRBV5-6 to TRBJ1-2; D possibly corresponds to TRBD1 (6 bases). Germline V lookup: CDR1 SGHDT, CDR2 YYEEEE. V lost 6 bases and J 2 bases, leaving 11 bases between the germline ends. The length of the CDR3 is 13 residues. CDR3 in amino acids: CASTMDRNYGYTF. The CDR3 nucleotides read TGTGCCAGCACCATGGACAGAAACTATGGCTACACCTTC.

The chain links TRBV10-3 to TRBJ2-7; possibly TRBD1 for D (7 bases). CDR1 is ENHRY and CDR2 is SYGVKD in the germline V gene. V was shortened by 10 bases and J by 2 bases, with 18 bases between the two germline ends. There are 14 residues in the CDR3. This chain's CDR3 is CATRAGQKTYEQYF. The CDR3 bases are TGTGCCACCCGGGCGGGACAGAAGACCTACGAGCAGTACTTC.

The chain joins TRBV5-3 to TRBJ2-7, with TRBD2 identical over 8 bases. Being an ORF, TRBV5-3 has a function that is uncertain. The trim removed 4 bases at V and 12 bases at J, leaving 6 bases unmatched. The CDR3 loop spans 11 amino acids. The CDR3 coding sequence is TGTGCCAGAAGCGACCTAGCGGGTCCGTACTTC. Encoded protein: CARSDLAGPYF.

V usage is TRBV5-4 and J usage is TRBJ1-1; 7 bases fit TRBD1. CDR3 length: 14 residues. Trimming at V came to 5 bases and at J to 4 bases, leaving 8 bases not matched to a gene. Germline CDR1 is SGHNT and CDR2 is YYREEE (reference sequence). In DNA, the CDR3 is TGTGCCAGCAGGCCCGGGACAGTAGGCACTGAAGCTTTCTTT. Translating it yields CASRPGTVGTEAFF.

This rearrangement joins TRBV5-1 to TRBJ2-1; TRBD1 aligns across 8 bases. The CDR3 sequence is 14 residues long. With V trimmed by 1 base and J by 8 bases, 5 bases remained unmatched. From germline, CDR1 is SGHRS and CDR2 YFSETQ. CDR3 nucleotides: TGCGCCAGCAGCTTGAGGTCAGGGGGCGATGAGCAGTTCTTC. Protein product: CASSLRSGGDEQFF.

The rearrangement uses TRBV3-1 (or the pseudogene TRBV3-2) and TRBJ1-6; possible D gene TRBD1, 6 bases. Trimming took off 6 bases at V and 5 bases at J, with 8 bases between the two ends. This CDR3 region has 13 residues. Germline V lookup: CDR1 LGHDT, CDR2 YNNKEL (reference sequence). The CDR3 sequence: CASRRTDNSPLHF. The CDR3 DNA reads TGTGCCAGCAGACGGACAGATAATTCACCCCTCCACTTT.